The clone carrying this T cell receptor (beta chain) was observed a few times. The antigen remains unidentified. This entry comes from a study of early T cells in non-severe SARS-CoV-2 infection. Study observations and caveats: Matches to VDJdb favored anti-spike CD8 responses and missed private and CD4 specificities.

Unique molecular identifiers were affixed to single, distinct cDNA molecules. TCRdb reprocessed the 5' RACE reads with MiXCR, giving one entry per CDR3 protein. The table has some 75,000 distinct CDR3 sequences, about an eighth seen once; the top ten hold 1.2% to 1.5%. The CDR3 has 15 amino acids. Germline V gene data show CDR1 as PRHDT and CDR2 as FYEKMQ (reference sequence). Between the trimmed V and J ends, which lost 3 bases and 3 bases, there was a span of 15 bases. The rearrangement uses TRBV13 and TRBJ2-7; weak D call: TRBD1 (5 bases). The TCR was taken from an adult who was a healthcare worker with PCR-confirmed SARS-CoV-2 infection or an uninfected control (not recorded which). The sample taken for sequencing was whole blood. The CDR3 DNA follows: TGTGCCAGCAGCTTGGCCGGGCAGGGCCGCTACGAGCAGTACTTC. Protein: CASSLAGQGRYEQYF.